This T cell receptor (beta chain) originates from a study of cytomegalovirus exposure and HLA in healthy donors. In the PCR, 60 Vbeta and 13 Jbeta primers were used. Data came from immunoSEQ multiplex PCR; TCRdb stores just in-frame clones and leaves some out. The sample yields roughly 120,000 clones, 79% seen once. This CDR3 contains 15 residues. Germline loops: CDR1 MDHEN, CDR2 SYDVKM. The source of this sequence is a man younger than 45 in good health and CMV-seropositive. Material: PBMCs. The chain carries TRBV28 and TRBJ2-5; D perhaps matches TRBD1 (6 bases). Near its end, the DNA agrees better with TRBJ2-7, so the J call may be wrong. CDR3 DNA sequence: TGTGCCAGCACCCTAATGGCAGGGGTGTTCTACGAGCAGTACTTC. Translation gives CASTLMAGVFYEQYF.